A single sample is the source of the 31 T cell receptor beta chains below, sequenced in a study of CD8+ T cells in alopecia areata. The sequencing template was cDNA reverse transcribed from extracted RNA. The data were produced by immunoSEQ multiplex PCR, yet TCRdb's version contains in-frame clones alone and is incomplete. The profile shows about 11,000 clones, 60% to 65% of them singletons. Punch biopsies of lesional scalp, plus peripheral blood, were taken from alopecia areata patients. The sample taken for sequencing was skin. Receptors were obtained from a human donor with alopecia areata.

This rearrangement joins TRBV29-1 to TRBJ1-2; D is unclear. The germline V and J ends were trimmed by 0 bases and 4 bases, with 12 bases remaining between them. Germline V gene data show CDR1 as SQVTM and CDR2 as ANQGSEA. This CDR3 contains 14 residues. CDR3 sequence reads: CSVEDWAGTYGYTF. In nucleotides, the CDR3 is TGCAGCGTTGAAGATTGGGCAGGAACCTATGGCTACACCTTC.

This sequence joins TRBV30 and TRBJ2-7; D uncertain. Trimming removed 1 base from V and 7 bases from J, with 17 bases in between. The CDR3 loop spans 14 amino acids. Germline V gene sequence: CDR1 GTSNPN, CDR2 SVGIG (reference sequence). CDR3 bases: TGTGCCTGGAGTGACCCGAGGACCGCCCAGGAGCAGTACTTC. It encodes CAWSDPRTAQEQYF.

The sample holds a few counts of this clone. The V and J genes are TRBV6-1 and TRBJ1-2; D remains unclear. V shed 8 bases and J shed 3 bases, with 7 bases lying between them. The V gene's germline CDR1 is MNHNS and CDR2 SASEGT. This CDR3 has 11 residues. The chain's CDR3 is CASGVDYGYTF. CDR3 in DNA: TGTGCCAGCGGGGTGGACTATGGCTACACCTTC.

The chain carries TRBV7-2 and TRBJ1-1; TRBD1 might be the D (6 bases). The CDR3 runs to 13 residues. V was cut by 5 bases and J by 1 base, with 8 bases left in between. Germline-derived CDR1 and CDR2 are SGHTA and FQGNSA. DNA of the CDR3: TGTGCCAGCAGCCGACAGGCGAACACTGAAGCTTTCTTT. This sequence encodes CASSRQANTEAFF.

The J gene is TRBJ1-1, the V gene TRBV7-9; unclear D gene. This CDR3 is 14 amino acids long. The V gene lost 4 bases and the J gene lost 4 bases, with 13 bases spanning the gap. Germline lookup yields CDR1 SEHNR and CDR2 FQNEAQ (reference sequence). This CDR3 reads CASSSNQVGTEAFF. DNA for the CDR3: TGTGCCAGCAGCTCTAACCAGGTGGGCACTGAAGCTTTCTTT.

Only a few counts were recorded for this clone. Written as DNA, the CDR3 is TGTGCCAGCAGTCAGCGGGGGCACAACACAGATACGCAGTATTTT. This codes for CASSQRGHNTDTQYF. The V and J genes are TRBV28 and TRBJ2-3; 8 bases line up with TRBD2. In germline, CDR1 is MDHEN, CDR2 SYDVKM. This CDR3 has 15 residues. Losses at the gene ends were 5 bases for V and 2 bases for J; bases not matched to a gene: 6.

The chain employs TRBV6-1 and TRBJ1-6; D not resolved. V was pared by 8 bases and J by 7 bases, with 15 bases between. Germline values: CDR1 MNHNS, CDR2 SASEGT. This CDR3 has 14 amino acids. This CDR3 reads CASDVVEGNSPLHF. CDR3 bases: TGTGCCAGCGATGTAGTGGAGGGAAATTCACCCCTCCACTTT.

This clone was detected only a few times. The J gene is TRBJ1-1, the V gene TRBV7-2; D perhaps matches TRBD1 (5 bases). This CDR3 is 15 amino acids long. Germline assignment: CDR1 SGHTA and CDR2 FQGNSA. V lost 1 base to trimming and J lost 4 bases, with 13 bases between them. CDR3 nucleotides: TGTGCCAGCAGCTTAGTTGCAGGGAGAGGCACTGAAGCTTTCTTT. Protein: CASSLVAGRGTEAFF.

The chain uses TRBV7-2 and TRBJ2-3; a weak D match, TRBD2 (6 bases). In germline, CDR1 is SGHTA, CDR2 FQGNSA. The CDR3 loop spans 17 amino acids. The germline V and J ends were trimmed by 3 bases and 1 base, with 17 bases remaining between them. Here the CDR3 reads CASSFGVWRGRTDTQYF. Here the CDR3 DNA reads TGTGCCAGCAGCTTTGGGGTGTGGCGGGGACGCACAGATACGCAGTATTTT.

V usage is TRBV4-1 and J usage is TRBJ2-7; TRBD1 matches 10 bases. The CDR3 spans 14 residues. V was clipped by 4 bases and J by 2 bases; unmatched bases: 2. Germline V gives CDR1 MGHRA, CDR2 YSYEKL. CDR3 nucleotides: TGCGCCAGCAGCCCCGGGACAGGGGCCTACGAGCAGTACTTC. It encodes CASSPGTGAYEQYF.

The V and J genes are TRBV25-1 and TRBJ1-2, with 7 nucleotides matching TRBD1. From germline, CDR1 is MGHDK and CDR2 SYGVNS. After removal of 3 bases from V and 4 bases from J, the junction contained 8 bases not matched to a gene. The CDR3 runs 15 residues. The CDR3 is CASSDQDRPLYGYTF. The CDR3 DNA is TGTGCCAGCAGTGACCAGGACAGGCCCCTCTATGGCTACACCTTC.

The genes are TRBV29-1 and TRBJ2-7, with 10 bases matching TRBD2. Germline V lookup: CDR1 SQVTM, CDR2 ANQGSEA. The ends lost 4 bases at V and 4 bases at J; junction bases unmatched: 4. CDR3 length equals 13 residues. The CDR3 region is CSVGASGRYEQYF. The CDR3 DNA reads TGCAGCGTTGGGGCTAGCGGGAGATACGAGCAGTACTTC.

This clone was seen just once. This chain connects TRBV29-1 to TRBJ1-2, with D unresolved. CDR1 is SQVTM and CDR2 is ANQGSEA in the germline V gene. This CDR3 has 10 residues. V was shortened by 3 bases and J by 5 bases, with 4 bases between the two germline ends. The CDR3 bases are TGCAGCGTTGAGGGGTATGGCTACACCTTC. Translating it yields CSVEGYGYTF. Drawing the rest from reference TRBV29-1 and TRBJ1-2, the complete variable domain is SAVISQKPSRDICQRGTSLTIQCQVDSQVTMMFWYRQQPGQSLTLIATANQGSEATYESGFVIDKFPISRPNLTFSTLTVSNMSPEDSSIYLCSVEGYGYTFGSGTRLTVV.

V usage is TRBV5-1 and J usage is TRBJ2-7; TRBD1 matches 7 bases. CDR1 SGHRS and CDR2 YFSETQ come from the germline V gene. V lost 4 bases to trimming and J lost 6 bases; unmatched junction nucleotides: 10. This CDR3 has 14 residues. The DNA for the CDR3 is TGCGCCAGCAGCCCCATGACAGGGTGGGGCGAGCAGTACTTC. It specifies CASSPMTGWGEQYF. The variable domain in full, with the rest retrieved from reference TRBV5-1 and TRBJ2-7, is KAGVTQTPRYLIKTRGQQVTLSCSPISGHRSVSWYQQTPGQGLQFLFEYFSETQRNKGNFPGRFSGRQFSNSRSEMNVSTLELGDSALYLCASSPMTGWGEQYFGPGTRLTVT.

This clone was picked up a small number of times. The CDR3 spells CANPPDRADQETQYF. CDR3 coding DNA: TGTGCCAACCCCCCGGACAGGGCCGACCAAGAGACCCAGTACTTC. This rearrangement joins TRBV2 to TRBJ2-5, with 8 bases aligning to TRBD1. Germline lookup yields CDR1 SNHLY and CDR2 FYNNEI. With V trimmed by 10 bases and J by 0 bases, 10 bases remained unmatched. CDR3 size: 15 residues.

The rearrangement links TRBV4-1 to TRBJ1-5; weak D call: TRBD1 (6 bases). Germline V gives CDR1 MGHRA, CDR2 YSYEKL. Trimming removed 0 bases from V and 0 bases from J, with 24 bases in between. The CDR3 is 21 residues long. The CDR3 is CASSQDPLRVTGLYSNQPQHF. CDR3 in DNA: TGCGCCAGCAGCCAAGATCCCCTCAGAGTGACAGGTCTTTATAGCAATCAGCCCCAGCATTTT.

This chain links TRBV7-8 with TRBJ2-5, with D maybe TRBD1 (6 bases). Germline CDR1 SGHVS, CDR2 FQNEAQ. This CDR3 has 13 residues. Trimming shortened V by 7 bases and J by 1 base, and 10 bases separated the two germline ends. CDR3 protein: CASTPDSQETQYF. CDR3 DNA sequence: TGTGCCAGCACCCCGGACAGCCAAGAGACCCAGTACTTC.

This chain links TRBV7-9 with TRBJ2-7; 8 bases map to TRBD2. In germline, CDR1 is SEHNR, CDR2 FQNEAQ (reference sequence). The length of the CDR3 is 14 residues. V was clipped by 7 bases and J by 1 base; unmatched bases: 6. The CDR3 region has the DNA TGTGCCAGCATTCAGACTAGCGCTTCCTACGAGCAGTACTTC. Amino acids: CASIQTSASYEQYF.

The genes are TRBV20-1 and TRBJ2-3; no clear D. The CDR3 loop spans 11 amino acids. Trimming shortened V by 0 bases and J by 2 bases, and 0 bases separated the two germline ends. CDR1 DFQATT and CDR2 SNEGSKA come from the germline V gene (reference sequence). The CDR3 nucleotides are TGCAGTGCTAGAGACACAGATACGCAGTATTTT. As protein: CSARDTDTQYF.

This chain uses TRBV5-1 with TRBJ2-7, with 7 bases lining up with TRBD2. Germline CDR1 is SGHRS and CDR2 is YFSETQ. This CDR3 comprises 15 residues. V lost 1 base and J lost 5; bases outside the gene matches: 9. The chain's CDR3 is CASSLLREAFHEQYF. The CDR3 DNA reads TGCGCCAGCAGCTTGCTACGGGAGGCATTCCACGAGCAGTACTTC.

This clone was seen only a few times. This sequence joins TRBV4-1 and TRBJ2-1, with 9 bases fitting TRBD1. The CDR3 sequence is 16 residues long. Germline CDR1 is MGHRA and CDR2 is YSYEKL. The V gene end was trimmed by 0 bases and the J gene end by 4 bases; junction bases not matched to a gene: 4. Here the CDR3 DNA reads TGCGCCAGCAGCCAAGATGACAGGGGGGTATACAATGAGCAGTTCTTC. Its translation: CASSQDDRGVYNEQFF.

In regard to this clone: Germline is not matched at one junction end, which may reflect a read error. The gene calls are TRBV6-6 and TRBJ2-7; D might be TRBD1 or TRBD2, each matching 6 bases. Germline values: CDR1 MNHNY, CDR2 SVGAGI (reference sequence). The CDR3 extends over 14 amino acids. The CDR3 here is CAISGGQDSYEQYF. The CDR3 DNA follows: TGTGCCATCAGTGGGGGGCAGGACTCCTACGAGCAGTACTTC.

The chain recombines TRBV7-9 with TRBJ2-5; D remains ambiguous. The CDR3 sequence is 12 residues long. Germline assignment: CDR1 SEHNR and CDR2 FQNEAQ (reference sequence). Deletions cut 3 bases from V and 4 bases from J, with 6 bases between. In nucleotides, the CDR3 is TGTGCCAGCAGCTTTTTGATAGAGACCCAGTACTTC. Its translation: CASSFLIETQYF.

The chain carries TRBV18 and TRBJ2-5, with D possibly matching TRBD2 (6 bases). The J call is uncertain, as TRBJ2-7 better fits the DNA end. This CDR3 is built from 15 residues. Germline loops: CDR1 KGHSH, CDR2 LQKENI. The DNA for the CDR3 is TGTGCCAGCTCACCAAGCGGGCAGGGCCTGGGCGAGCAGTACTTC. Its protein is CASSPSGQGLGEQYF.

The chain couples TRBV6-5 to TRBJ2-1; D remains ambiguous. Trimming shortened V by 4 bases and J by 7 bases, and 17 bases separated the two germline ends. The length of the CDR3 is 15 residues. Germline V gives CDR1 MNHEY, CDR2 SVGAGI. This CDR3 is CASSLLSGPRNEQFF. The CDR3 coding sequence is TGTGCCAGCAGTTTACTCTCCGGGCCGCGGAATGAGCAGTTCTTC.

This clone showed up just a few times. This rearrangement joins TRBV6-5 to TRBJ1-1; D uncertain. Trimming took off 10 bases at V and 7 bases at J, with 13 bases between the two ends. The CDR3 length is 11 residues. Looked up from germline, CDR1 is MNHEY and CDR2 is SVGAGI. CDR3 coding DNA: TGTGCCACAAAGAAGGGTATTGAAGCTTTCTTT. Its protein is CATKKGIEAFF.

This clone was seen a handful of times. This chain uses TRBV4-1 with TRBJ1-2; D perhaps matches TRBD1 (6 bases). CDR1 and CDR2 (germline): MGHRA, YSYEKL. This CDR3 contains 17 residues. Trimming cost V 2 bases and J 4 bases, with 20 bases left between them. The DNA of the CDR3 is TGCGCCAGCAGCCAATCGCCTATGGCGGGGGGCGGCTATGGCTACACCTTC. It yields the protein CASSQSPMAGGGYGYTF.

This clone has a handful of counts. The chain joins TRBV7-8 to TRBJ2-7, with TRBD1 matching over 8 bases. Per germline, CDR1 SGHVS and CDR2 FQNEAQ. This CDR3 has 17 amino acids. J was trimmed by 3 bases and V by 0 bases; bases with no gene match: 10. CDR3 bases: TGTGCCAGCAGCTTAGCAAGGCGGCAGGGGGCTCTCTACGAGCAGTACTTC. Its translation is CASSLARRQGALYEQYF.

CDR3 residues: CASSGVSGQGGEQYF. For the CDR3, the DNA is TGTGCCAGCAGCGGGGTGTCGGGACAGGGCGGCGAGCAGTACTTC. This chain links TRBV7-3 with TRBJ2-7, with 9 bases fitting TRBD1. Germline assignment: CDR1 SGHTA and CDR2 FQGTGA. This CDR3 contains 15 residues. Losses at the gene ends were 5 bases for V and 6 bases for J; bases not matched to a gene: 11.

In this sample, this clone turned up a few times. This chain links TRBV10-1 with TRBJ2-5; TRBD1 agrees at 9 bases. V lost 8 bases and J lost 5; bases outside the gene matches: 9. CDR1 WNHNN and CDR2 SYGVQD come from the germline V gene (reference sequence). The CDR3 totals 14 residues. The chain's CDR3 is CASGAGQGFETQYF. CDR3 coding DNA: TGCGCCAGCGGCGCGGGACAGGGATTCGAGACCCAGTACTTC.

This clone was seen only a few times. V and J are TRBV5-1 and TRBJ2-3; 9 bases match TRBD2. J gave up 4 bases and V 4 bases, and 10 bases lay outside the gene matches. CDR3 length: 16 amino acids. Germline values: CDR1 SGHRS, CDR2 YFSETQ. In DNA, the CDR3 is TGCGCCAGCAGCGGCCAAGTTAGCGGGAGCGCAGATACGCAGTATTTT. Translation: CASSGQVSGSADTQYF.